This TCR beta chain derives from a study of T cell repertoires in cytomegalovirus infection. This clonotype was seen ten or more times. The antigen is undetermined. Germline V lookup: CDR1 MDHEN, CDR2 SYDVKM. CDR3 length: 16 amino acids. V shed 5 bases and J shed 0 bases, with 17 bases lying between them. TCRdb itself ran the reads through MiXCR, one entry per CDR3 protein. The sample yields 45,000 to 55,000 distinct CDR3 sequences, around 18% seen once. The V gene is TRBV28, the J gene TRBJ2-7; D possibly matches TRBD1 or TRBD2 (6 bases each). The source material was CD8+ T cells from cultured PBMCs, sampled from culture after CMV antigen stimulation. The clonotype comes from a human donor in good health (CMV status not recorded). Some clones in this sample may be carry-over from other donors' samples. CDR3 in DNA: TGTGCCAGCAGTGGAGGGCGGGACACCAGCTCCTACGAGCAGTACTTC. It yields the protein CASSGGRDTSSYEQYF. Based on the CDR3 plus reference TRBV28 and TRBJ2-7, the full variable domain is DVKVTQSSRYLVKRTGEKVFLECVQDMDHENMFWYRQDPGLGLRLIYFSYDVKMKEKGDIPEGYSVSREKKERFSLILESASTNQTSMYLCASSGGRDTSSYEQYFGPGTRLTVT.